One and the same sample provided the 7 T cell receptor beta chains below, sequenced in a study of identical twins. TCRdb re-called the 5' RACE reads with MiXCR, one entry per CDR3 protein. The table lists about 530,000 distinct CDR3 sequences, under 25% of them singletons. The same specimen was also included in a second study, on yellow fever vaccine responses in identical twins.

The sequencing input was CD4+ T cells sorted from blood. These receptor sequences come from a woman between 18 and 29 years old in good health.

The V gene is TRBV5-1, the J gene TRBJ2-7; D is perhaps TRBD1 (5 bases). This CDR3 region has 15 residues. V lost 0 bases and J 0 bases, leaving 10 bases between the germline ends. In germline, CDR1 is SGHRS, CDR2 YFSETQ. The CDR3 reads CASSLAGSHSYEQYF. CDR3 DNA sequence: TGCGCCAGCAGCTTGGCAGGGTCGCACTCCTACGAGCAGTACTTC.

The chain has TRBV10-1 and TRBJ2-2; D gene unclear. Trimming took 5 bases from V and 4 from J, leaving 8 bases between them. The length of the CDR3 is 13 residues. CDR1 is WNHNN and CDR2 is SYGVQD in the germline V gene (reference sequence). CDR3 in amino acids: CASSPDPTGELFF. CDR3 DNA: TGCGCCAGCAGTCCCGACCCCACCGGGGAGCTGTTTTTT.

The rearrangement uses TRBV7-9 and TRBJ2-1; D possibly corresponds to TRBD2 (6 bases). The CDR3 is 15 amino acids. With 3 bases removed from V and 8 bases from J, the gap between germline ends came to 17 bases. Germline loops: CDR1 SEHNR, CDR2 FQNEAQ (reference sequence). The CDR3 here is CASSFKATSLYEQFF. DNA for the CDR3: TGTGCCAGCAGCTTCAAGGCCACTAGCTTGTATGAGCAGTTCTTC.

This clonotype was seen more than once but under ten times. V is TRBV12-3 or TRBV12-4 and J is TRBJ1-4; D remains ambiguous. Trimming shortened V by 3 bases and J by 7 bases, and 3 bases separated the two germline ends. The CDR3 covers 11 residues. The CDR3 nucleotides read TGTGCCAGCAGTTTCGCTGAAAAACTGTTTTTT. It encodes CASSFAEKLFF.

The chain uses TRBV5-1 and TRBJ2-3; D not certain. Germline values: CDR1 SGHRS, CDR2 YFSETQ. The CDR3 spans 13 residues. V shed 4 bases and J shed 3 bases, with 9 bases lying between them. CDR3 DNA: TGCGCCAGCAGCACCCGGGCTACAGATACGCAGTATTTT. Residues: CASSTRATDTQYF.

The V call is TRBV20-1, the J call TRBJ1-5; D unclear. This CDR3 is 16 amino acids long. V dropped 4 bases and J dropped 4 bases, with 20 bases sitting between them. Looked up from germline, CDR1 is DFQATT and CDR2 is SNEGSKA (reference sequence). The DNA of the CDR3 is TGCAGTGCTATAGACGGCCGCTTCCAAGGAAATCAGCCCCAGCATTTT. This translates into CSAIDGRFQGNQPQHF.

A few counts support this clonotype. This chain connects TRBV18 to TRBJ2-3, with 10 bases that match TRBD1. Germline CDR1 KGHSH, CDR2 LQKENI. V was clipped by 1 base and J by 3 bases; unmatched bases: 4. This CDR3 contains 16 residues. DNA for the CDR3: TGTGCCAGCTCACCACAGCGGGGACAGGGGACAGATACGCAGTATTTT. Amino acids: CASSPQRGQGTDTQYF.